Sequencing of this T cell receptor (beta chain) was carried out in a study of T-cell memory formation after mild COVID-19. TCRdb ran MiXCR on the 5' RACE reads and lists one entry per CDR3 protein. The sample has 150,000 to 200,000 distinct CDR3 sequences, approximately 14% seen once. With 4 bases removed from V and 3 bases from J, the gap between germline ends came to 4 bases. This CDR3 has 11 residues. Germline CDR1 and CDR2: MNHEY and SVGAGI. The table lists this clonotype with many counts. The sequencing sample was made of PBMCs or a T cell subset sorted from them (not recorded which). V and J are TRBV6-5 and TRBJ2-7; D gene ambiguous. The TCR comes from an adult woman who had mild COVID-19 (a few samples of this study predate the infection). Cell type and time point are not known. The CDR3, as DNA: TGTGCCAGCAGTTTAAACTACGAGCAGTACTTC. It codes for CASSLNYEQYF.